This T cell receptor (beta chain) was recorded in a study of sequential checkpoint blockade in melanoma. CDR1 and CDR2 (germline): MGHRA, YSYEKL. The length of the CDR3 is 16 residues. The V gene end was trimmed by 1 base and the J gene end by 1 base; junction bases not matched to a gene: 3. Treatment given: randomized to nivolumab then ipilimumab (arm A) or the reverse (arm B). Some clones are missing from TCRdb's copy, which holds only in-frame ones; the method was immunoSEQ multiplex PCR. There are 10,000 to 13,000 clones in the sample; around 74% occur only once, and under 30% lies in the top ten.

The receptor's source is a human donor with melanoma. Sequenced material: CD8+ T cells sorted from blood (inferred from file names), taken from a patient given nivolumab and ipilimumab in sequence. This sequence joins TRBV4-1 and TRBJ2-5; 10 bases line up with TRBD2. As DNA, the CDR3 is TGCGCCAGCAGCCAAGGTGCTAGCGGGGGCCAAGAGACCCAGTACTTC. The encoded protein is CASSQGASGGQETQYF.